This T cell receptor beta chain comes out of a study of cytomegalovirus exposure and HLA in healthy donors. Findings and caveats of the study: Later examination showed HLA-associated TCR beta chains had greater clonal expansion than equally common others. Association with HLA alleles at 0.05 false discovery rate was found for around 17,000 TCR beta sequences in a later analysis.

Regarding this clone: Its antigen is unidentified.

The J segment lost 5 bases and the V segment lost 2 bases, leaving 4 bases of the junction unmatched. The CDR3 loop spans 15 amino acids. Per germline, CDR1 SGHRS and CDR2 YFSETQ. Use of 60 Vbeta and 13 Jbeta primers characterized the PCR. The method was immunoSEQ multiplex PCR; TCRdb's version includes in-frame clones alone and lacks a portion of them. The table lists about 140,000 clones, about 79% of them singletons, with under 4.5% in the top ten. The TCR was taken from a man aged 35 to 55 in good health and CMV-seropositive. The sample taken for sequencing was PBMCs. The chain has TRBV5-1 and TRBJ2-2, with 9 bases matching TRBD2. The CDR3 DNA is TGCGCCAGCAGCTTCCGGACTAGCGCGACCGGGGAGCTGTTTTTT. It yields the protein CASSFRTSATGELFF.